This entry lists 6 T cell receptor beta chains sequenced from one sample in a study of shared clonotypes between healthy human individuals. Sequencing used immunoSEQ multiplex PCR; TCRdb keeps in-frame clones, though not all of them. The sample records 300,000 to 350,000 clones, roughly 70% being singletons. Sequencing was performed on memory CD4+ T cells sorted from blood. Subset denoted: CD45RA-negative fraction. The receptors derive from a man aged 25-40 years in good health.

This chain joins TRBV5-1 and TRBJ2-3; TRBD2 aligns across 8 bases. V shed 2 bases, J shed 6 bases, and the junction held 5 bases outside the gene matches. Germline V CDR1 and CDR2: SGHRS, YFSETQ. CDR3 length: 14 residues. The CDR3 here is CASSFSRGGDTQYF. The CDR3 coding sequence is TGCGCCAGCAGCTTTAGTCGGGGGGGTGATACGCAGTATTTT.

This clone was counted a few times. V and J are TRBV7-6 and TRBJ1-5, with 8 bases aligning to TRBD1. The germline gives CDR1 SGHVS, CDR2 FNYEAQ. This CDR3 has 15 residues. The V gene end was trimmed by 1 base and the J gene end by 4 bases; junction bases not matched to a gene: 3. The CDR3 here is CASSLGTGRNQPQHF. The CDR3 DNA reads TGTGCCAGCAGCTTAGGGACAGGGCGGAATCAGCCCCAGCATTTT.

This clone was seen only once. This chain uses TRBV28 with TRBJ2-1, with TRBD2 matching 12 bases. This CDR3 has 17 residues. CDR1 is MDHEN and CDR2 is SYDVKM in the germline V gene. V was pared by 1 base and J by 10 bases, with 11 bases of the junction left unmatched. In DNA, the CDR3 is TGTGCCAGCAGTTTATTCTCGGGACTAGCGGGCCGGGGCGAGCAGTTCTTC. Residues: CASSLFSGLAGRGEQFF.

The chain employs TRBV5-6 and TRBJ2-5, with 7 bases aligning to TRBD1. Germline V gene sequence: CDR1 SGHDT, CDR2 YYEEEE. The V and J ends lost 4 bases and 5 bases, in that order; junction bases with no gene match: 5. CDR3 length: 13 amino acids. The CDR3 coding sequence is TGTGCCAGCAGCCCGGGACAGTTGGAGACCCAGTACTTC. Translating it yields CASSPGQLETQYF.

This chain joins TRBV9 and TRBJ2-1; D uncertain. Trimming removed 2 bases from V and 5 bases from J, with 14 bases in between. This CDR3 comprises 15 residues. Per the germline V gene, CDR1 is SGDLS and CDR2 is YYNGEE. The CDR3 DNA reads TGTGCCAGCAGCGTCGTATCCGGGTCCCACAATGAGCAGTTCTTC. Its translation is CASSVVSGSHNEQFF.

In this sample, this clone turned up a few times. V gene TRBV28 combines with J gene TRBJ2-2, with TRBD2 matching 12 bases. The CDR3 covers 15 residues. The germline gives CDR1 MDHEN, CDR2 SYDVKM. V lost 7 bases and J lost 7; bases outside the gene matches: 7. CDR3 sequence reads: CASNRLAGDVGELFF. The DNA of the CDR3 is TGTGCCAGCAATAGACTAGCGGGAGACGTCGGGGAGCTGTTTTTT.